The 3 T cell receptor beta chains below come from one sample, sequenced in a study of Ad26.COV2.S vaccination and SARS-CoV-2 variants. Assay used: immunoSEQ multiplex PCR; TCRdb lists only in-frame clones, some missing. The table shows some 350,000 clones, with approximately 85% occurring only once. As for treatment: about 20 received Ad26.COV2.S at low or high dose, single or two shots; about 5 received placebo; per-sample allocation not given. Sampling occurred on day 63 after the first vaccine or placebo injection. Here the sequenced sample was peripheral blood, taken in a trial of Ad26.COV2.S vaccine versus placebo. The receptors come from a person between 18 and 65 years old who received the Ad26.COV2.S COVID-19 vaccine or a placebo.

Written as DNA, the CDR3 is TGTGCCATCAGTCCCACTAGCAGATCCACAGATACGCAGTATTTT. Translated, it gives CAISPTSRSTDTQYF. The V gene is TRBV10-3, the J gene TRBJ2-3; TRBD2 might be the D (6 bases). Germline CDR1 reads ENHRY; CDR2 reads SYGVKD. The germline V and J ends were trimmed by 5 bases and 2 bases, with 14 bases remaining between them. The CDR3 has 15 amino acids.

CDR3 sequence: CASQPSTGIGLSSGNTIYF. In DNA form, the CDR3 reads TGTGCCAGCCAACCCTCGACAGGGATTGGGCTAAGCTCTGGAAACACCATATATTTT. This sequence joins TRBV18 and TRBJ1-3; TRBD1 aligns across 7 bases. The CDR3 is 19 amino acids. J gave up 0 bases and V 8 bases, and 19 bases lay outside the gene matches. Germline V CDR1 and CDR2: KGHSH, LQKENI.

This clone was seen a handful of times. The genes are TRBV21-1 and TRBJ1-4. TRBV21-1 corresponds to a pseudogene. The CDR3 covers 16 residues. The CDR3 sequence: CASSKGGAEANEKLFF. The DNA of the CDR3 is TGTGCCAGCAGCAAAGGGGGGGCCGAGGCTAATGAAAAACTGTTTTTT.